The rows below give T cell receptor beta chains drawn from one sample of a study of graft-versus-host responses after intestinal transplantation. Profiled with immunoSEQ multiplex PCR; TCRdb holds only in-frame clones, not every one. The sample carries just under 100,000 clones, around nine tenths recorded once. The sample was PBMCs, taken approximately 420 days after intestinal transplant. These receptors were taken from a human patient who received an intestinal transplant, so some T cells may come from the graft donor. CDR3s include the opening cysteine and the closing phenylalanine or tryptophan. D genes are given only for firm matches. Clone size is given for some rows only: seen once, a few or many times, or a class if the clone is expanded.

cdr3_aa	cdr3_nt	cdr3_length	d_call	j_call	clone_size	v_call
CASSYPRTGEAFF	TGTGCCAGCAGTTACCCCAGGACAGGAGAAGCTTTCTTT	13	TRBD1	TRBJ1-1	-	TRBV6-5
CASLDSGTENEKLFF	TGTGCCAGCCTAGACTCCGGGACAGAGAATGAAAAACTGTTTTTT	15	TRBD1	TRBJ1-4	-	TRBV2
CASSARDRGVDEQYF	TGTGCCAGCAGCGCCCGGGACAGGGGAGTGGACGAGCAGTACTTC	15	TRBD1	TRBJ2-7	once	TRBV9
CASSTWDREMNEQFF	TGTGCCAGCAGCACCTGGGACCGCGAGATGAATGAGCAGTTCTTC	15	-	TRBJ2-1	-	TRBV7-9
CASSYSLWVNTEAFF	TGTGCCAGCAGTTACTCCCTCTGGGTGAACACTGAAGCTTTCTTT	15	-	TRBJ1-1	-	TRBV6-5
CASSVEGALSMEGNEKLFF	TGCGCCAGCAGTGTGGAGGGGGCGCTTTCGATGGAGGGTAATGAAAAACTGTTTTTT	19	TRBD1	TRBJ1-4	-	TRBV10-1
CASSYRGGLYEQFF	TGTGCCAGCAGCTACAGGGGGGGATTGTATGAGCAGTTCTTC	14	-	TRBJ2-1	-	TRBV27
CASSSQGRQISGNTIYF	TGTGCCAGCAGCTCCCAGGGGAGACAGATCTCTGGAAACACCATATATTTT	17	-	TRBJ1-3	-	TRBV13
CASSGGGRWETQYF	TGCGCCAGCAGCGGAGGGGGGCGGTGGGAGACCCAGTACTTC	14	-	TRBJ2-5	once	TRBV5-1
CASSLEEGESYNEQFF	TGTGCCAGCAGCTTAGAGGAAGGGGAGTCCTACAATGAGCAGTTCTTC	16	-	TRBJ2-1	-	TRBV7-6
CASGAGVLSPLHF	TGTGCCAGTGGGGCAGGGGTCCTTTCACCCCTCCACTTT	13	-	TRBJ1-6	-	TRBV7-2
CASSPGGGNTIYF	TGTGCCAGCAGCCCAGGGGGTGGAAACACCATATATTTT	13	TRBD1	TRBJ1-3	few	TRBV6-5
CASSELQVFSLSNQPQHF	TGTGCCAGCAGTGAACTCCAGGTTTTCTCGCTCAGCAATCAGCCCCAGCATTTT	18	-	TRBJ1-5	-	TRBV2
CASSSRGDRNQETQYF	TGTGCCAGCAGCTCCCGGGGGGACAGAAACCAAGAGACCCAGTACTTC	16	-	TRBJ2-5	-	TRBV5-6
CASSWRDRSLSSYEQYF	TGCGCCAGCAGCTGGCGGGACAGGTCCCTTAGCTCCTACGAGCAGTACTTC	17	TRBD1	TRBJ2-7	-	TRBV5-1
CASSLPGVATDTQYF	TGTGCCAGCAGTTTACCGGGGGTGGCCACAGATACGCAGTATTTT	15	-	TRBJ2-3	-	TRBV27
CASSPPGLAGGVEQFF	TGCGCCAGCAGTCCCCCGGGACTAGCGGGGGGCGTTGAGCAGTTCTTC	16	TRBD2	TRBJ2-1	-	TRBV5-1
CASSQDLNQPQHF	TGTGCCAGCTCACAGGACCTCAATCAGCCCCAGCATTTT	13	-	TRBJ1-5	-	TRBV18
CASTGQNYGYTF	TGCGCCAGCACGGGGCAGAACTATGGCTACACCTTC	12	-	TRBJ1-2	-	TRBV10-2
CASRSPGLSIAEAFF	TGTGCCAGCAGGAGCCCCGGGCTCTCGATAGCTGAAGCTTTCTTT	15	-	TRBJ1-1	-	TRBV27
CASSSYHSYNEQFF	TGTGCCAGCAGCTCCTATCACTCCTACAATGAGCAGTTCTTC	14	-	TRBJ2-1	-	TRBV7-9
CASSPRVQRSSYNEQFF	TGTGCCAGCAGCCCCCGGGTCCAGCGGAGCTCCTACAATGAGCAGTTCTTC	17	-	TRBJ2-1	once	TRBV7-3
CASSLISVSYNEQFF	TGTGCCAGCAGCTTGATTAGCGTCTCATACAATGAGCAGTTCTTC	15	-	TRBJ2-1	once	TRBV7-3
CASRRPTGGNSPLHF	TGTGCCAGCAGACGACCGACAGGGGGTAATTCACCCCTCCACTTT	15	TRBD1	TRBJ1-6	-	TRBV6-6
CASKYTSGGASADTQYF	TGTGCCAGCAAATATACTAGCGGGGGGGCCTCGGCAGATACGCAGTATTTT	17	TRBD2	TRBJ2-3	-	TRBV2
CASSTSGLVPGELFF	TGTGCCAGCAGCACCAGTGGACTAGTTCCCGGGGAGCTGTTTTTT	15	TRBD2	TRBJ2-2	-	TRBV11-2
CASSSGTRRGGANVLTF	TGTGCCAGCAGCTCCGGGACTAGGAGAGGTGGGGCCAACGTCCTGACTTTC	17	TRBD2	TRBJ2-6	-	TRBV5-4
CASRTTGAGNTIYF	TGTGCCAGCAGGACGACAGGGGCCGGAAACACCATATATTTT	14	TRBD1	TRBJ1-3	few	TRBV11-2
CASSIDRGRTEAFF	TGTGCCAGTAGTATAGATCGAGGGCGCACTGAAGCTTTCTTT	14	-	TRBJ1-1	-	TRBV19
CASSLDRQQQYF	TGTGCCAGCAGCTTAGATCGCCAGCAGCAGTACTTC	12	-	TRBJ2-7	once	TRBV11-3
CASSYQGAHTNEKLFF	TGTGCCAGCAGTTACCAGGGGGCGCACACTAATGAAAAACTGTTTTTT	16	TRBD1	TRBJ1-4	-	TRBV6-6
CASSPQETQYF	TGTGCCAGCTCACCACAGGAGACCCAGTACTTC	11	-	TRBJ2-5	-	TRBV18
CASSYSLVSQPQHF	TGTGCCAGCAGTTACTCTTTGGTGAGTCAGCCCCAGCATTTT	14	-	TRBJ1-5	-	TRBV6-5
CASSGDLNTEAFF	TGTGCCAGCAGTGGGGATTTAAACACTGAAGCTTTCTTT	13	-	TRBJ1-1	-	TRBV2
CASSLAKVGTGPSSTDTQYF	TGCGCCAGCAGCTTGGCCAAGGTTGGAACCGGGCCCTCTAGCACAGATACGCAGTATTTT	20	-	TRBJ2-3	-	TRBV5-1
CASSQGTYGYTF	TGCGCCAGCAGCCAAGGGACCTATGGCTACACCTTC	12	-	TRBJ1-2	-	TRBV4-1
CASSSTIPWGYTF	TGTGCCAGCAGCTCGACAATCCCTTGGGGCTACACCTTC	13	-	TRBJ1-2	-	TRBV5-4
CASSLAGVANEKLFF	TGTGCCAGCAGCTTAGCTGGGGTGGCTAATGAAAAACTGTTTTTT	15	-	TRBJ1-4	-	TRBV13
CASSLSQGIHEQYF	TGTGCCAGCAGTTTGAGCCAGGGGATACACGAGCAGTACTTC	14	-	TRBJ2-7	-	TRBV27
CASSTGTGRNTIYF	TGTGCCAGTAGTACCGGGACAGGGCGGAACACCATATATTTT	14	TRBD1	TRBJ1-3	-	TRBV19
CASSEFFRDSDNYGYTF	TGTGCCAGCAGTGAATTCTTCCGGGACAGCGACAACTATGGCTACACCTTC	17	TRBD1	TRBJ1-2	-	TRBV25-1
CASSIDLVDKEKLFF	TGTGCCAGTAGTATAGATCTTGTGGATAAAGAAAAACTGTTTTTT	15	-	TRBJ1-4	-	TRBV19
CASSLGGGQQYF	TGTGCCAGCAGCTTAGGAGGGGGACAGCAGTATTTT	12	-	TRBJ2-3	-	TRBV7-9
CASSPGQGALETQYF	TGTGCCAGCAGCCCGGGACAGGGGGCTTTGGAGACCCAGTACTTC	15	TRBD1	TRBJ2-5	-	TRBV6-5
CASSIGGRYEQYF	TGTGCCAGTAGTATTGGGGGGCGATACGAGCAGTACTTC	13	-	TRBJ2-7	-	TRBV19
CASSQVIEQTQYF	TGCGCCAGCAGCCAAGTCATCGAGCAGACCCAGTACTTC	13	-	TRBJ2-5	-	TRBV4-1
CASSEQGDTEAFF	TGCGCCAGCAGTGAGCAGGGGGACACTGAAGCTTTCTTT	13	TRBD1	TRBJ1-1	-	TRBV10-1
CASSLAGSYEQYF	TGTGCCAGCAGCTTGGCGGGCTCCTACGAGCAGTACTTC	13	-	TRBJ2-7	-	TRBV5-6
CASSLLAGSGNTIYF	TGCGCCAGCAGCTTGCTGGCAGGGTCTGGAAACACCATATATTTT	15	-	TRBJ1-3	-	TRBV5-1
CASTEPPVGGSDGYTF	TGTGCCAGCACCGAGCCACCGGTCGGGGGATCGGATGGCTACACCTTC	16	-	TRBJ1-2	-	TRBV7-2
CASSLGSNQPQHF	TGTGCCAGCAGCTTAGGGAGCAATCAGCCCCAGCATTTT	13	-	TRBJ1-5	-	TRBV13